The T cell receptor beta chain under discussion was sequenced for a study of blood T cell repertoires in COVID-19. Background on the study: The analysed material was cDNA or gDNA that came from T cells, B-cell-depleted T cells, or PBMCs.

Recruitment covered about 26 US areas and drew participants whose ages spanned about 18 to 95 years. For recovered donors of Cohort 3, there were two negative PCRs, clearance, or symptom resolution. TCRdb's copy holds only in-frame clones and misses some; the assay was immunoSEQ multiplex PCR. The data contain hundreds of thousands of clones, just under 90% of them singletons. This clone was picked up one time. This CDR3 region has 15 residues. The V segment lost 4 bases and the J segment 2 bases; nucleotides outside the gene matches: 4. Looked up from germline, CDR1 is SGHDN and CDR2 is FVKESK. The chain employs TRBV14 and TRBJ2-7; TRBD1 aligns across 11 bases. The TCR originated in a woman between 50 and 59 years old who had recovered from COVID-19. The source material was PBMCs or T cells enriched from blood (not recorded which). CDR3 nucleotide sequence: TGTGCCAGCAGCCCCCAGGGACAGGGGGCCTACGAGCAGTACTTC. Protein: CASSPQGQGAYEQYF.